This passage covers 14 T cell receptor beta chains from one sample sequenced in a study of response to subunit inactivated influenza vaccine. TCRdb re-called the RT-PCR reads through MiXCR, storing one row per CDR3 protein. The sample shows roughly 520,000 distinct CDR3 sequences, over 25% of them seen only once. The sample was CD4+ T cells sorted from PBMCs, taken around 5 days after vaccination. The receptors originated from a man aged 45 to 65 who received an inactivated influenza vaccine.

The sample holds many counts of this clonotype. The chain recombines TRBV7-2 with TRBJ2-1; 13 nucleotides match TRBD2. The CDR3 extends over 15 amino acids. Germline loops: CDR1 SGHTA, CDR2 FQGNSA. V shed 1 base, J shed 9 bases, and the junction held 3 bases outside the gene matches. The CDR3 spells CASSLGTSGGTEQFF. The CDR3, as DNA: TGTGCCAGCAGCTTAGGGACTAGCGGGGGAACTGAGCAGTTCTTC.

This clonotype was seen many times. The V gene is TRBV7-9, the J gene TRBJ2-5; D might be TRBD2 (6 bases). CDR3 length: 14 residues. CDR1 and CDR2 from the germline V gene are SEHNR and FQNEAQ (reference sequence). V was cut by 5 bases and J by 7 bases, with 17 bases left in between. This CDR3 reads CASSPRGGAVTQYF. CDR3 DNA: TGTGCCAGCAGCCCTCGGGGCGGGGCGGTGACCCAGTACTTC. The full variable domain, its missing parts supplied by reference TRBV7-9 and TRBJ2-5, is DTGVSQNPRHKITKRGQNVTFRCDPISEHNRLYWYRQTLGQGPEFLTYFQNEAQLEKSRLLSDRFSAERPKGSFSTLEIQRTEQGDSAMYLCASSPRGGAVTQYFGPGTRLLVL.

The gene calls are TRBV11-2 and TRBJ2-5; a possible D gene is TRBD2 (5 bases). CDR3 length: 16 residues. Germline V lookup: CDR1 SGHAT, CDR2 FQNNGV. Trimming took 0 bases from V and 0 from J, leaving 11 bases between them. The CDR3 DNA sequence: TGTGCCAGCAGCTTAGAAGTTGCCGGGAACCAAGAGACCCAGTACTTC. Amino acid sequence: CASSLEVAGNQETQYF.

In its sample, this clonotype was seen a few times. The CDR3 coding sequence is TGCGCCAGCAGCTTCGGGACAGTGCTAACCGGGGAGCTGTTTTTT. Its translation is CASSFGTVLTGELFF. V and J are TRBV5-1 and TRBJ2-2; the match to TRBD1 covers 7 bases. Germline V gene sequence: CDR1 SGHRS, CDR2 YFSETQ. The CDR3 runs to 15 residues. V lost 2 bases, J lost 5 bases, and 6 bases stayed unmatched.

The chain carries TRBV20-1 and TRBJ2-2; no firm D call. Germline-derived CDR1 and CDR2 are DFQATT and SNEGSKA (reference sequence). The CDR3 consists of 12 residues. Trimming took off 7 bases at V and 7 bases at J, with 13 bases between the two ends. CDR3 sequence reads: CSVLGIGGELFF. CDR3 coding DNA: TGCAGTGTTTTAGGGATTGGCGGGGAGCTGTTTTTT.

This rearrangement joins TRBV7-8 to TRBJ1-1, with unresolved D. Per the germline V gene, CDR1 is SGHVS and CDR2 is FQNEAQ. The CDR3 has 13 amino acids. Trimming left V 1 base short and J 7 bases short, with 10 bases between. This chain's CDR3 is CASSLDRGIEAFF. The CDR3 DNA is TGTGCCAGCAGCTTAGACCGCGGGATTGAAGCTTTCTTT.

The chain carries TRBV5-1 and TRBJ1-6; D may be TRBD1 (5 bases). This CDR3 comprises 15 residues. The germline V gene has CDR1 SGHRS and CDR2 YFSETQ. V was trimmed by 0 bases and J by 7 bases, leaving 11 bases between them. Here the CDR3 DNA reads TGCGCCAGCAGCTTGGAGTCAGGGCCGAATTCACCCCTCCACTTT. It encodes CASSLESGPNSPLHF.

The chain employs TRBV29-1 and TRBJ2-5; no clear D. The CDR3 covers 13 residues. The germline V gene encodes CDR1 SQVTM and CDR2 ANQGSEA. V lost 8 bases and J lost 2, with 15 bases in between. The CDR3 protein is CSSRALGQETQYF. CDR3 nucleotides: TGCAGCTCCCGGGCTTTGGGACAAGAGACCCAGTACTTC.

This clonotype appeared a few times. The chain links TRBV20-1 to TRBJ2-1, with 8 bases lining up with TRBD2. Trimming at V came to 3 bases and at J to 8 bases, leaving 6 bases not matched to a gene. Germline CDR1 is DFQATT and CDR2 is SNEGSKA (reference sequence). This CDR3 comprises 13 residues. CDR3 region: CSASSGGRDEQFF. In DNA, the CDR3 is TGCAGTGCTAGCTCGGGAGGGAGGGATGAGCAGTTCTTC.

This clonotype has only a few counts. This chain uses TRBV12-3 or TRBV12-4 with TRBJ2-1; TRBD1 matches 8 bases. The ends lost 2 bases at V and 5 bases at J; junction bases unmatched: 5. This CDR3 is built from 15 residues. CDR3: CASSLSGGINNEQFF. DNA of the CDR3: TGTGCCAGCAGTTTATCAGGGGGCATCAACAATGAGCAGTTCTTC.

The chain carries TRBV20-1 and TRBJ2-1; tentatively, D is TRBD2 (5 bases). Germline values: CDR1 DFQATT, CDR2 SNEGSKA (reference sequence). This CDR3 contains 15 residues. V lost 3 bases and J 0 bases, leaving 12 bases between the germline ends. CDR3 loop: CSASRTGSSYNEQFF. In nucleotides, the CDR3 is TGCAGTGCTAGTCGCACGGGGAGCTCCTACAATGAGCAGTTCTTC.

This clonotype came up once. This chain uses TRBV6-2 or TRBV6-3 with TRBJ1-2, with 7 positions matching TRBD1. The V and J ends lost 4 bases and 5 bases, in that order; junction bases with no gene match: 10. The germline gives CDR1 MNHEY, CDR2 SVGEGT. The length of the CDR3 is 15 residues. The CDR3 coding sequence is TGTGCCAGCAGTTCTCCCGGGACAGAGAGATATGGCTACACCTTC. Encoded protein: CASSSPGTERYGYTF.

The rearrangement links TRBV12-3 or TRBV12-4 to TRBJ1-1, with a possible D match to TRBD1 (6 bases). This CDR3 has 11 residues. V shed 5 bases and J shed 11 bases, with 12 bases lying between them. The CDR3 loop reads CASSEQGRAFF. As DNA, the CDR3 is TGTGCCAGCAGTGAACAGGGTAGGGCTTTCTTT.

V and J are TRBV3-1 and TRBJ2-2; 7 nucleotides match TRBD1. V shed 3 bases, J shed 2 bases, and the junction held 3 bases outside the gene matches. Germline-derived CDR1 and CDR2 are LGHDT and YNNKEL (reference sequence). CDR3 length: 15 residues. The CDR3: CASSQRTGNTGELFF. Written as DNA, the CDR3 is TGTGCCAGCAGCCAGAGGACAGGAAACACCGGGGAGCTGTTTTTT. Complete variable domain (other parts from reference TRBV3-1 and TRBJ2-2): DTAVSQTPKYLVTQMGNDKSIKCEQNLGHDTMYWYKQDSKKFLKIMFSYNNKELIINETVPNRFSPKSPDKAHLNLHINSLELGDSAVYFCASSQRTGNTGELFFGEGSRLTVL.